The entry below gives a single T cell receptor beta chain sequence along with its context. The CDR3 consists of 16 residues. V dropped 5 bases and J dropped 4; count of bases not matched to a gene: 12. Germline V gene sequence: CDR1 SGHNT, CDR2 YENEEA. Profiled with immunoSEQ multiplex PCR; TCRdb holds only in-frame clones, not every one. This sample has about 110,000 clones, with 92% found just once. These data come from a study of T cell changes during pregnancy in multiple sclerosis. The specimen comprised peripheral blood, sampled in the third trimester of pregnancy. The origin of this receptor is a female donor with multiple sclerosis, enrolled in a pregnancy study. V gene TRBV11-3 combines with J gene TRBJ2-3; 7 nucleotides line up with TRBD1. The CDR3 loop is CASSHRQGRSADTQYF. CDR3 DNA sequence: TGTGCCAGCAGCCATAGACAGGGAAGGTCTGCAGATACGCAGTATTTT.